One sample yielded the 32 T cell receptor beta chains listed below, sequenced in a study of cytomegalovirus exposure and HLA in healthy donors. Amplification used 60 Vbeta primers and 13 Jbeta primers. Clones were sequenced by immunoSEQ multiplex PCR, and TCRdb holds only the in-frame ones, with some missing. Among about 200,000 clones listed, approximately 86% were seen once. Sequenced: PBMCs. These TCRs come from a woman under 40 in good health and CMV-seronegative.

The chain uses TRBV6-1 and TRBJ1-1, with 9 bases that match TRBD1. Germline V gene lookup returns CDR1 MNHNS and CDR2 SASEGT. J gave up 3 bases and V 4 bases, and 6 bases lay outside the gene matches. The CDR3 covers 15 residues. CDR3 in amino acids: CASSVRDRVDTEAFF. CDR3 DNA sequence: TGTGCCAGCAGTGTCCGGGACAGGGTCGACACTGAAGCTTTCTTT.

The rearrangement uses TRBV19 and TRBJ2-2; TRBD1 matches 8 bases. This CDR3 contains 17 residues. The V gene end was trimmed by 7 bases and the J gene end by 3 bases; junction bases not matched to a gene: 13. CDR1 is LNHDA, CDR2 SQIVND, per germline (reference sequence). In DNA, the CDR3 is TGTGCCAGTACCCTCTACACCGGGACAGGATACACCGGGGAGCTGTTTTTT. The encoded protein is CASTLYTGTGYTGELFF.

The V call is TRBV19, the J call TRBJ2-7; TRBD2 aligns across 11 bases. Looked up from germline, CDR1 is LNHDA and CDR2 is SQIVND (reference sequence). The CDR3 sequence is 14 residues long. V was clipped by 5 bases and J by 7 bases; unmatched bases: 7. The CDR3 loop is CASSQALAGVEQYF. In DNA, the CDR3 is TGTGCCAGTAGTCAAGCACTAGCGGGAGTTGAGCAGTACTTC.

This chain joins TRBV6-1 and TRBJ2-3; D is unresolved. V was shortened by 3 bases and J by 0 bases, with 7 bases between the two germline ends. Per the germline V gene, CDR1 is MNHNS and CDR2 is SASEGT. The CDR3 is 14 residues long. The CDR3 reads CASSEGTSTDTQYF. DNA of the CDR3: TGTGCCAGCAGTGAGGGCACGAGCACAGATACGCAGTATTTT.

The V and J genes are TRBV7-9 and TRBJ2-1; 10 nucleotides agree with TRBD2. V lost 1 base, J lost 4 bases, and 4 bases stayed unmatched. CDR3 length equals 16 residues. CDR1 is SEHNR, CDR2 FQNEAQ, per germline (reference sequence). In nucleotides, the CDR3 is TGTGCCAGCAGCTTAGTAGCGGGGGGATCGTACAATGAGCAGTTCTTC. Residues: CASSLVAGGSYNEQFF.

This clone was seen only once. This sequence joins TRBV5-5 and TRBJ1-5, with TRBD1 as a possible D gene (6 bases). The CDR3 spans 16 residues. The V end lost 0 bases, the J end lost 6 bases, and 16 bases lay between the germline ends. Germline-derived CDR1 and CDR2 are SGHKS and YYEKEE (reference sequence). The CDR3 DNA sequence: TGTGCCAGCAGCTTGGCCGTTGGCAGGGGTGCTCAGCCCCAGCATTTT. Its translation: CASSLAVGRGAQPQHF. Full variable domain (rest looked up from reference TRBV5-5 and TRBJ1-5): DAGVTQSPTHLIKTRGQQVTLRCSPISGHKSVSWYQQVLGQGPQFIFQYYEKEERGRGNFPDRFSARQFPNYSSELNVNALLLGDSALYLCASSLAVGRGAQPQHFGDGTRLSIL.

Of note for this clone: This CDR3 is also generated by other DNA sequences in the sample. The gene calls are TRBV4-1 and TRBJ2-7; tentative D call: TRBD1 (5 bases). Trimming shortened V by 0 bases and J by 7 bases, and 19 bases separated the two germline ends. From germline, CDR1 is MGHRA and CDR2 YSYEKL. The CDR3 covers 16 residues. The DNA of the CDR3 is TGCGCCAGCAGCCAAGAGCTGGGGCGTTTGACCAGGGAGCAGTACTTC. Protein: CASSQELGRLTREQYF.

The J gene is TRBJ2-7, the V gene TRBV7-8; tentative D call: TRBD2 (6 bases). V shed 8 bases and J shed 0 bases, with 20 bases lying between them. CDR1 is SGHVS, CDR2 FQNEAQ, per germline. CDR3 size: 16 residues. This CDR3 reads CASGVGGGSTSYEQYF. CDR3 DNA: TGTGCCAGCGGAGTAGGAGGAGGGAGCACCTCCTACGAGCAGTACTTC. The full variable domain, completed using reference TRBV7-8 and TRBJ2-7, is GAGVSQSPRYKVAKRGQDVALRCDPISGHVSLFWYQQALGQGPEFLTYFQNEAQLDKSGLPSDRFFAERPEGSVSTLKIQRTQQEDSAVYLCASGVGGGSTSYEQYFGPGTRLTVT.

This clone was counted only a few times. J is TRBJ2-7 and V is TRBV7-2; 10 positions agree with TRBD1. This CDR3 is built from 14 residues. V was pared by 4 bases and J by 9 bases, with 9 bases of the junction left unmatched. The germline CDR1 and CDR2 sequences are SGHTA and FQGNSA. In DNA form, the CDR3 reads TGTGCCAGCAGCTACGAGACAGGGGGCAGAAGGCAGTACTTC. Protein product: CASSYETGGRRQYF.

V usage is TRBV19 and J usage is TRBJ2-2; D might be TRBD1 (6 bases). The CDR3 runs 14 residues. Per germline, CDR1 LNHDA and CDR2 SQIVND (reference sequence). The germline V and J ends were trimmed by 4 bases and 1 base, with 7 bases remaining between them. CDR3 DNA: TGTGCCAGTAGTACCAGGGGGAACACCGGGGAGCTGTTTTTT. Translating it yields CASSTRGNTGELFF.

The chain recombines TRBV5-6 with TRBJ1-3; unclear D gene. The V end was cut by 2 bases, the J end by 4 bases, with 10 bases between. In germline, CDR1 is SGHDT, CDR2 YYEEEE. The CDR3 extends over 14 amino acids. Here the CDR3 DNA reads TGTGCCAGCAGCTTCGACCCGGGGGGAAACACCATATATTTT. This sequence encodes CASSFDPGGNTIYF. The full variable domain, with the rest looked up from reference TRBV5-6 and TRBJ1-3, is DAGVTQSPTHLIKTRGQQVTLRCSPKSGHDTVSWYQQALGQGPQFIFQYYEEEERQRGNFPDRFSGHQFPNYSSELNVNALLLGDSALYLCASSFDPGGNTIYFGEGSWLTVV.

This chain joins TRBV15 and TRBJ1-5; no reliable D call. V was clipped by 1 base and J by 0 bases, with 4 bases between them. The CDR3 spans 14 residues. CDR1 is LNHNV, CDR2 YYDKDF, per germline (reference sequence). CDR3 protein: CATSRGDSNQPQHF. The CDR3 region has the DNA TGTGCCACCAGCAGAGGAGATAGCAATCAGCCCCAGCATTTT.

The J gene is TRBJ1-4, the V gene TRBV29-1, with 10 bases lining up with TRBD1. The junction had 4 bases not matched to a gene; V was cut back by 8 bases and J by 7 bases. The CDR3 runs 12 residues. Germline CDR1 and CDR2: SQVTM and ANQGSEA. The CDR3 DNA sequence: TGCAGCACCCGGGACAGGGGTGAAAAACTGTTTTTT. Translated, it gives CSTRDRGEKLFF.

CDR3 in amino acids: CASSPQGADSPLHF. The CDR3 bases are TGTGCCAGCAGTCCACAGGGGGCCGATTCACCCCTCCACTTT. The chain carries TRBV28 and TRBJ1-6, with 9 bases lining up with TRBD1. J lost 8 bases, V lost 5 bases, and 4 bases had no gene match. Germline V CDR1 and CDR2: MDHEN, SYDVKM. This CDR3 has 14 amino acids. Drawing the rest from reference TRBV28 and TRBJ1-6, the complete variable domain is DVKVTQSSRYLVKRTGEKVFLECVQDMDHENMFWYRQDPGLGLRLIYFSYDVKMKEKGDIPEGYSVSREKKERFSLILESASTNQTSMYLCASSPQGADSPLHFGNGTRLTVT.

The chain employs TRBV5-4 and TRBJ2-5, with D possibly being TRBD2 (5 bases). V was shortened by 4 bases and J by 2 bases, with 15 bases between the two germline ends. Per germline, CDR1 SGHNT and CDR2 YYREEE (reference sequence). This CDR3 is 15 amino acids long. CDR3: CASSAQSGGQETQYF. CDR3 in DNA: TGTGCCAGCAGCGCCCAAAGCGGAGGACAAGAGACCCAGTACTTC. The whole variable domain, remainder taken from reference TRBV5-4 and TRBJ2-5, is ETGVTQSPTHLIKTRGQQVTLRCSSQSGHNTVSWYQQALGQGPQFIFQYYREEENGRGNFPPRFSGLQFPNYSSELNVNALELDDSALYLCASSAQSGGQETQYFGPGTRLLVL.

The chain joins TRBV15 to TRBJ2-2; D remains ambiguous. The CDR3 has 14 amino acids. Germline CDR1 and CDR2: LNHNV and YYDKDF (reference sequence). Trimming took off 0 bases at V and 2 bases at J, with 4 bases between the two ends. The DNA for the CDR3 is TGTGCCACCAGCAGAGATCTTAACACCGGGGAGCTGTTTTTT. Its translation: CATSRDLNTGELFF. The whole variable domain, remainder taken from reference TRBV15 and TRBJ2-2, is DAMVIQNPRYQVTQFGKPVTLSCSQTLNHNVMYWYQQKSSQAPKLLFHYYDKDFNNEADTPDNFQSRRPNTSFCFLDIRSPGLGDTAMYLCATSRDLNTGELFFGEGSRLTVL.

The chain's CDR3 is CASSVGPGDGEQYF. The CDR3 bases are TGTGCCAGCAGCGTAGGGCCAGGGGACGGCGAGCAGTACTTC. The rearrangement joins TRBV9 to TRBJ2-7, with D possibly TRBD1 on 6 matching bases. Germline assignment: CDR1 SGDLS and CDR2 YYNGEE. CDR3 length equals 14 residues. V lost 0 bases, J lost 6 bases, and 13 bases lay in between.

The rearrangement links TRBV7-9 to TRBJ1-3, with TRBD1 matching 8 bases. The CDR3 has 15 residues. Trimming cost V 1 base and J 3 bases; bases outside gene matches: 2. Per germline, CDR1 SEHNR and CDR2 FQNEAQ (reference sequence). In nucleotides, the CDR3 is TGTGCCAGCAGCTTAGGGACAGGGATTGGAAACACCATATATTTT. This gives the protein CASSLGTGIGNTIYF.

The chain recombines TRBV29-1 with TRBJ2-3, with TRBD2 identical over 10 bases. The germline V gene has CDR1 SQVTM and CDR2 ANQGSEA. The CDR3 spans 14 residues. J lost 1 base, V lost 4 bases, and 2 bases had no gene match. In DNA form, the CDR3 reads TGCAGCGTTGTCGGGACTAGCGGCACAGATACGCAGTATTTT. It specifies CSVVGTSGTDTQYF.

The rearrangement uses TRBV20-1 and TRBJ2-7; D is uncertain. Germline V gene sequence: CDR1 DFQATT, CDR2 SNEGSKA (reference sequence). The CDR3 contains 10 residues. V dropped 4 bases and J dropped 3 bases, with 4 bases sitting between them. The CDR3 loop reads CSATHYEQYF. CDR3 coding DNA: TGCAGTGCTACCCACTACGAGCAGTACTTC.

This clone was seen a single time. J is TRBJ2-7 and V is TRBV2, with D uncertain. The CDR3 extends over 12 amino acids. The germline gives CDR1 SNHLY, CDR2 FYNNEI. V lost 4 bases, J lost 3 bases, and 7 bases lay in between. Here the CDR3 reads CASSGQIYEQYF. For the CDR3, the DNA is TGTGCCAGCAGTGGACAAATCTACGAGCAGTACTTC.

The chain joins TRBV29-1 to TRBJ1-4; D possibly corresponds to TRBD1 (6 bases). Germline assignment: CDR1 SQVTM and CDR2 ANQGSEA. The V and J ends lost 7 bases and 8 bases respectively, with 11 bases between them. The CDR3 extends over 11 amino acids. The CDR3 DNA is TGCAGCGCAGGGGTCGGGGAAAAACTGTTTTTT. Translated, it gives CSAGVGEKLFF.

For this clone: Other DNA sequences within the sample encode an identical CDR3. The chain combines TRBV7-8 with TRBJ1-5; D unresolved. Trimming removed 1 base from V and 7 bases from J, with 8 bases in between. Germline V gene sequence: CDR1 SGHVS, CDR2 FQNEAQ. The CDR3 consists of 13 residues. The CDR3 reads CASSLGGGQPQHF. DNA of the CDR3: TGTGCCAGCAGCTTAGGGGGAGGACAGCCCCAGCATTTT. Complete variable domain (other parts from reference TRBV7-8 and TRBJ1-5): GAGVSQSPRYKVAKRGQDVALRCDPISGHVSLFWYQQALGQGPEFLTYFQNEAQLDKSGLPSDRFFAERPEGSVSTLKIQRTQQEDSAVYLCASSLGGGQPQHFGDGTRLSIL.

The chain uses TRBV6-6 and TRBJ2-5, with 8 bases matching TRBD1. Germline values: CDR1 MNHNY, CDR2 SVGAGI (reference sequence). V shed 4 bases and J 3 bases; nucleotides not matched to a gene: 10. The CDR3 loop spans 16 amino acids. In DNA form, the CDR3 reads TGTGCCAGCAGTTTCTCATCCGGACAGGGAAAAGAGACCCAGTACTTC. It is translated as CASSFSSGQGKETQYF.

This rearrangement joins TRBV25-1 to TRBJ1-2; D unclear. Germline assignment: CDR1 MGHDK and CDR2 SYGVNS. This CDR3 has 15 residues. V was cut by 8 bases and J by 6 bases, with 22 bases left in between. CDR3 protein: CASPPFLMRVHGYTF. Written as DNA, the CDR3 is TGTGCCAGCCCACCTTTTTTAATGAGGGTCCATGGCTACACCTTC.

The CDR3 region has the DNA TGTGCCAGCAGCCCCACGGGGGGGCGGACCGGGGAGCTGTTTTTT. It is translated as CASSPTGGRTGELFF. This chain joins TRBV7-6 and TRBJ2-2, with 8 positions matching TRBD2. The CDR3 sequence is 15 residues long. Germline V gene lookup returns CDR1 SGHVS and CDR2 FNYEAQ. V trimming: 5 bases; J trimming: 5 bases; junction bases outside the gene matches: 7.

Regarding this clone: At one end the junction does not follow the germline gene, possibly because of a read error. The chain couples TRBV7-7 to TRBJ2-5; tentative D call: TRBD2 (5 bases). The CDR3 consists of 15 residues. CDR1 is SSHAT and CDR2 is FNYEAQ in the germline V gene (reference sequence). CDR3 sequence (DNA): TGTGCTAGCAGCTTAGCCGGGCCCCCGGGGGAGACCCAGTACTTC. It specifies CASSLAGPPGETQYF.

The chain links TRBV6-5 to TRBJ1-5; the D is unclear. CDR3 length: 13 amino acids. From germline, CDR1 is MNHEY and CDR2 SVGAGI. V was cut by 6 bases and J by 5 bases, with 11 bases left in between. The CDR3 loop reads CASRRSRDQPQHF. DNA of the CDR3: TGTGCCAGCAGGCGTTCGCGGGATCAGCCCCAGCATTTT.

The chain carries TRBV6-1 and TRBJ2-7; 9 nucleotides align to TRBD1. CDR3 length: 15 amino acids. Per the germline V gene, CDR1 is MNHNS and CDR2 is SASEGT. With V trimmed by 3 bases and J by 5 bases, 8 bases remained unmatched. The CDR3 coding sequence is TGTGCCAGCAGTGACCGGGGACAGGGCAGCGACGAGCAGTACTTC. Its protein product is CASSDRGQGSDEQYF.

The chain couples TRBV11-3 to TRBJ2-1, with no clear D. Germline values: CDR1 SGHNT, CDR2 YENEEA. V was shortened by 0 bases and J by 3 bases, with 6 bases between the two germline ends. The length of the CDR3 is 14 residues. The CDR3 nucleotides read TGTGCCAGCAGCTTAGATAGTATCTACAATGAGCAGTTCTTC. Residues: CASSLDSIYNEQFF.

The chain is built from TRBV7-2 and TRBJ1-1; no clear D gene. The CDR3 consists of 11 residues. V lost 1 base and J 11 bases, leaving 8 bases between the germline ends. Germline-derived CDR1 and CDR2 are SGHTA and FQGNSA. The CDR3 coding sequence is TGTGCCAGCAGCTTAGGATCCGAGGCTTTCTTT. This sequence encodes CASSLGSEAFF.

The rearrangement joins TRBV4-1 to TRBJ2-2; D possibly corresponds to TRBD2 (5 bases). V lost 4 bases, J lost 2 bases, and 8 bases lay in between. The length of the CDR3 is 14 residues. CDR1 is MGHRA, CDR2 YSYEKL, per germline. In DNA, the CDR3 is TGCGCCAGCAGCCCCGGACTCAACACCGGGGAGCTGTTTTTT. Encoded protein: CASSPGLNTGELFF.